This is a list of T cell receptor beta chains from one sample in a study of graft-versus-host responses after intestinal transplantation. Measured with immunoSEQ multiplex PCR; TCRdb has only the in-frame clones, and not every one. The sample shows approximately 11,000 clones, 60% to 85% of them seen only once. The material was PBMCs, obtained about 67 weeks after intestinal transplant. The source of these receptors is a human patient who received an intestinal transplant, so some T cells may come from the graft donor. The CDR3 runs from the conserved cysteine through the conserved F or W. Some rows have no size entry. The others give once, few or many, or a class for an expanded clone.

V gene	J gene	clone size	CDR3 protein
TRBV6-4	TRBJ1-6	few	CAKGGGLPDNSPLHF
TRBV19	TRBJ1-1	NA	CASARSGRGFTEAFF
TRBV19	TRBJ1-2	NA	CASSLYFQGGYGYTF
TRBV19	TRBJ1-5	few	CASGLHSYQPQHF
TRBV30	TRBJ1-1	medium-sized	CAWSPPLMNTEAFF
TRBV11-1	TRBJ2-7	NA	CASSFSGTGGHEQYF
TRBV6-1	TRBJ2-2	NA	CASSEGGTRETGELFF
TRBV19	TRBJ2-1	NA	CASSIAASYNEQFF
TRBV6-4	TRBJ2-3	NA	CASSGLAGGPDTQYF
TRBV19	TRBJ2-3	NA	CASSTPRLADTQYF